These T cell receptor beta chains were read from a single sample in a study of T cell repertoires in cytomegalovirus infection. TCRdb redid the calling of the reads with MiXCR, one entry per CDR3 protein. The repertoire includes 200,000 to 300,000 distinct CDR3 sequences, roughly 9% of them detected once, and about 16% sits in the top ten. Input material: PBMCs. These receptors all come from a human donor in good health (CMV status not recorded). Some clones in this sample may be carry-over from other donors' samples. CDR3s include the opening cysteine and the closing phenylalanine or tryptophan. Fields, in order: D gene, clone size, V gene, J gene, CDR3 DNA, CDR3 protein. The D gene is left open where the match is weak. Clone sizes are given selectively: once, few, many, or a class where the clone is expanded.

>TRBD1|many|TRBV7-2|TRBJ2-2
TGTGCCAGCAGCCAACAGGGGGGACAGAACACCGGGGAGCTGTTTTTT
CASSQQGGQNTGELFF
>NA|NA|TRBV7-2|TRBJ2-4
TGTGCCAGCCGCCCAGGGGGGGGTCGGGCCAAAAACATTCAGTACTTC
CASRPGGGRAKNIQYF
>TRBD1|few|TRBV7-2|TRBJ2-7
TGTGCCAGCAGCTCAAGGACAGGGGCTGACTACGAGCAGTACTTC
CASSSRTGADYEQYF
>NA|few|TRBV6-2/TRBV6-3|TRBJ1-5
TGTGCCAGCAGCGCCGGCTCCCCGATCAATCAGCCCCAGCATTTT
CASSAGSPINQPQHF
>TRBD2|many|TRBV7-2|TRBJ2-3
TGTGCCAGCAGCTTAGTGGGGGGGGGAGGATTAACAGATACGCAGTATTTT
CASSLVGGGGLTDTQYF
>NA|many|TRBV7-2|TRBJ1-1
TGTGCCAGCAGCTTAGCGCTGGCAGGGACCACTGAAGCTTTCTTT
CASSLALAGTTEAFF
>TRBD2|many|TRBV7-2|TRBJ2-7
TGTGCCAGCAGCCCTGGACTAGCGGGGCCCTACGAGCAGTACTTC
CASSPGLAGPYEQYF
>NA|many|TRBV3-1|TRBJ2-1
TGTGCCAGCAGCCAAGACGGACTACCTGGGGGCGAAGTCTTC
CASSQDGLPGGEVF
>NA|many|TRBV6-2/TRBV6-3|TRBJ2-2
TGTGCCAGCAGAAACCGACAGCTTTTCAGTTGGGAGCTGTTTTTT
CASRNRQLFSWELFF
>NA|NA|TRBV2|TRBJ2-2
TGTGCCAGCAGGAGGGAGAACACCGGGGAGCTGTTTTTT
CASRRENTGELFF
>NA|many|TRBV6-2/TRBV6-3|TRBJ1-2
TGTGCCAGCACCCTCGAACCTCGGCAGCCCTTGAACTATGGCTACACCTTC
CASTLEPRQPLNYGYTF
>NA|NA|TRBV19|TRBJ1-5
TGTGCCAGTAGTCCGGCGGGGTTTGGCAATCAGCCCCAGCATTTT
CASSPAGFGNQPQHF
>NA|many|TRBV7-8|TRBJ2-7
TGTGCCAGCAGCCATCACAGGGTCGACGAGCAGTACTTC
CASSHHRVDEQYF
>NA|NA|TRBV29-1|TRBJ1-2
TGCAGCGTTGAGGACTATGGCTACACCTTC
CSVEDYGYTF
>NA|few|TRBV14|TRBJ1-1
TGTGCCAGCAGCCCCACATTTGGGCTCGGCACTGAAGCTTTCTTT
CASSPTFGLGTEAFF
>TRBD1|few|TRBV7-2|TRBJ1-3
TGTGCCAGCAGCTTAGGTCAGGGGGCGGACACCATATATTTT
CASSLGQGADTIYF
>NA|NA|TRBV12-3/TRBV12-4|TRBJ2-5
TGTGCCAGCAGTTTAGCGGGTTCGGGTTTGGTTTCAGAGACCCAGTACTTC
CASSLAGSGLVSETQYF
>NA|many|TRBV7-8|TRBJ2-7
TGTGCCAGCGGAGGGAATTGGGACGCACCCTCCTACGAGCAGTACTTC
CASGGNWDAPSYEQYF
>TRBD1|many|TRBV6-2/TRBV6-3|TRBJ1-5
TGTGCCAGCAGCCTTAATAGGGACAGGGCAAGCAATCAGCCCCAGCATTTT
CASSLNRDRASNQPQHF
>TRBD1|many|TRBV19|TRBJ2-7
TGTGCCAGTAGTCGACAGGGCTCCTACGAGCAGTACTTC
CASSRQGSYEQYF
>NA|many|TRBV19|TRBJ1-5
TGTGCCAGTAGTATACAGGGGATCGGTAATCAGCCCCAGCATTTT
CASSIQGIGNQPQHF
>NA|many|TRBV20-1|TRBJ1-5
TGCAGTGCTAGAGGGAAGATGACAGACACTGACAATCAGCCCCAGCATTTT
CSARGKMTDTDNQPQHF
>NA|many|TRBV7-2|TRBJ2-5
TGTGCCAGCAGCCCGCCCCGACAGGGAGGGGCAGGGACCCAGTACTTC
CASSPPRQGGAGTQYF
>NA|many|TRBV5-1|TRBJ1-6
TGCGCCAGCAGCTTGGAACGCAATTCACCCCTCCACTTT
CASSLERNSPLHF
>NA|NA|TRBV10-1|TRBJ2-3
TGCGCCAGCAGTGAGTCCCGCGGGAGCACAGATACGCAGTATTTT
CASSESRGSTDTQYF
>NA|many|TRBV7-2|TRBJ2-5
TGTGCCAGCAGCCCTGGGACACGCTTAGGGGAGACCCAGTACTTC
CASSPGTRLGETQYF
>TRBD1|many|TRBV7-3|TRBJ1-1
TGTGCCAGCAGCCCGTCGGGACAGACGAACACTGAAGCTTTCTTT
CASSPSGQTNTEAFF
>TRBD1|few|TRBV29-1|TRBJ1-1
TGCAGCGTCCGAGGGGCCCCAGGACAGGGGCGACAGAACACTGAAGCTTTCTTT
CSVRGAPGQGRQNTEAFF
>NA|many|TRBV28|TRBJ1-5
TGTGCCAGCAGTCAATCCGGTCTTCGCAATCAGCCCCAGCATTTT
CASSQSGLRNQPQHF